Below, 18 T cell receptor beta chains from the same sample are listed, as sequenced in a study of blood T cell repertoires in COVID-19. Generated by immunoSEQ multiplex PCR, the TCRdb table keeps only in-frame clones and is missing some. The sample consists of 320,000 or so clones, roughly nine tenths of them appearing once. Sequencing input: PBMCs or T cells enriched from blood (not recorded which). The receptor set was obtained from a man aged 60-69 years who had recovered from COVID-19.

CDR3 region: CASSGSGREYTDTQYF. The CDR3 DNA sequence: TGTGCCAGCTCCGGTAGCGGGAGGGAATACACAGATACGCAGTATTTT. The rearrangement uses TRBV5-4 and TRBJ2-3, with 11 bases fitting TRBD2. Germline V lookup: CDR1 SGHNT, CDR2 YYREEE (reference sequence). The CDR3 is made up of 16 amino acids. Trimming removed 7 bases from V and 2 bases from J; junction bases left unmatched: 9.

The CDR3: CASSYFQGGSYEQYF. The CDR3 DNA reads as TGTGCCAGCAGTTACTTCCAGGGAGGGTCCTACGAGCAGTACTTC. This rearrangement joins TRBV6-5 to TRBJ2-7, with 7 bases aligning to TRBD2. The ends lost 1 base at V and 1 base at J; junction bases unmatched: 4. Germline CDR1 is MNHEY and CDR2 is SVGAGI. The CDR3 loop spans 15 amino acids.

The gene calls are TRBV4-3 and TRBJ2-1; 8 positions agree with TRBD2. In germline, CDR1 is LGHNA, CDR2 YSLEER. V shed 0 bases and J 10 bases; nucleotides not matched to a gene: 14. This CDR3 has 17 amino acids. In DNA form, the CDR3 reads TGCGCCAGCAGCCAAGATGGAGTCAGCGGGACTAGACGAGAGCAGTTCTTC. It codes for CASSQDGVSGTRREQFF.

The V gene is TRBV7-9, the J gene TRBJ2-5; perhaps TRBD1 as D (5 bases). The CDR3 has 17 amino acids. Per germline, CDR1 SEHNR and CDR2 FQNEAQ (reference sequence). Trimming left V 0 bases short and J 5 bases short, with 19 bases between. This CDR3 is CASSLALVGRVWETQYF. The CDR3 DNA reads as TGTGCCAGCAGCTTAGCGCTGGTTGGCAGGGTGTGGGAGACCCAGTACTTC.

The J gene is TRBJ1-2, the V gene TRBV28, with TRBD1 as a possible D gene (5 bases). V lost 4 bases, J lost 4 bases, and 16 bases lay in between. CDR3 length: 15 residues. CDR1 is MDHEN and CDR2 is SYDVKM in the germline V gene. CDR3 sequence (DNA): TGTGCCAGCAGTTCCCCTTCGGGGGATCCCTATGGCTACACCTTC. Translation gives CASSSPSGDPYGYTF.

This CDR3 reads CASRPLADFYNEQFF. The CDR3 DNA is TGTGCCAGCAGACCACTAGCGGATTTCTACAATGAGCAGTTCTTC. The chain recombines TRBV7-2 with TRBJ2-1, with TRBD2 matching over 8 bases. Germline values: CDR1 SGHTA, CDR2 FQGNSA. This CDR3 has 15 amino acids. Losses at the gene ends were 6 bases for V and 3 bases for J; bases not matched to a gene: 7.

CDR3 DNA: TGTGCCAGCAGCTCACCGGGACTAGCGATCTCGGGGCCGACAGATACGCAGTATTTT. Translation gives CASSSPGLAISGPTDTQYF. V usage is TRBV7-9 and J usage is TRBJ2-3; 10 nucleotides line up with TRBD2. CDR1 is SEHNR, CDR2 FQNEAQ, per germline (reference sequence). This CDR3 has 19 residues. J lost 3 bases, V lost 4 bases, and 16 bases had no gene match.

The chain joins TRBV6-5 to TRBJ2-7; tentative D call: TRBD1 (7 bases). There are 15 residues in the CDR3. Trimming cost V 10 bases and J 2 bases, with 21 bases left between them. CDR1 and CDR2 from the germline V gene are MNHEY and SVGAGI. CDR3 in amino acids: CATKKGRDRAYEQYF. In DNA, the CDR3 is TGTGCCACCAAAAAGGGGCGGGACAGAGCCTACGAGCAGTACTTC.

The V gene is TRBV28, the J gene TRBJ1-5; possible D gene TRBD1, 5 bases. The CDR3 is 13 amino acids. Trimming took 5 bases from V and 6 from J, leaving 11 bases between them. Germline loops: CDR1 MDHEN, CDR2 SYDVKM. In nucleotides, the CDR3 is TGTGCCAGCAGTGACGACAGAGGTCAGCCCCAGCATTTT. Residues: CASSDDRGQPQHF. Supplemented by reference TRBV28 and TRBJ1-5, the full variable domain reads DVKVTQSSRYLVKRTGEKVFLECVQDMDHENMFWYRQDPGLGLRLIYFSYDVKMKEKGDIPEGYSVSREKKERFSLILESASTNQTSMYLCASSDDRGQPQHFGDGTRLSIL.

This chain connects TRBV19 to TRBJ1-1; D uncertain. Germline V gives CDR1 LNHDA, CDR2 SQIVND (reference sequence). V gave up 3 bases and J gave up 6 bases, with 8 bases separating them. The CDR3 is made up of 12 amino acids. DNA of the CDR3: TGTGCCAGTAGTATTCCGTCCGCTGAAGCTTTCTTT. Encoded protein: CASSIPSAEAFF.

The CDR3 sequence is CASSLTQAGKETQYF. CDR3 nucleotide sequence: TGTGCCAGCAGCTTAACTCAAGCGGGAAAAGAGACCCAGTACTTC. The chain couples TRBV7-3 to TRBJ2-5; 7 bases are a match to TRBD2. Germline CDR1 is SGHTA and CDR2 is FQGTGA. Unmatched junction bases numbered 4, after V lost 0 bases and J lost 3 bases. The CDR3 has 15 residues.

The V and J genes are TRBV12-3 or TRBV12-4 and TRBJ1-4; D remains ambiguous. Trimming pared 8 bases from V and 7 bases from J, leaving 11 bases between. This CDR3 region has 12 residues. The CDR3 loop reads CASCGLGEKLFF. The CDR3 coding sequence is TGTGCCAGCTGCGGGCTTGGTGAAAAACTGTTTTTT.

The rearrangement uses TRBV6-5 and TRBJ2-7; 7 bases align to TRBD1. The CDR3 is 13 amino acids. The V gene's germline CDR1 is MNHEY and CDR2 SVGAGI. Trimming took 11 bases from V and 2 from J; bases not matched to a gene: 9. The CDR3 reads CAPLDRPTYEQYF. CDR3 DNA: TGTGCCCCACTGGACAGGCCTACCTACGAGCAGTACTTC.

As for this clone: Other nucleotide sequences from this sample produce the same CDR3. The chain combines TRBV19 with TRBJ1-1; 7 bases are a match to TRBD1. This CDR3 has 13 amino acids. The germline CDR1 and CDR2 sequences are LNHDA and SQIVND (reference sequence). Germline trimming cut 6 bases from V and 1 base from J; bases unmatched to any gene: 2. CDR3 sequence: CASSRQGNTEAFF. In DNA, the CDR3 is TGTGCCAGTAGCCGACAGGGGAACACTGAAGCTTTCTTT.

The chain uses TRBV24-1 and TRBJ2-1; D is ambiguous. V was shortened by 0 bases and J by 0 bases, with 8 bases between the two germline ends. Germline CDR1 is KGHDR and CDR2 is SFDVKD. The CDR3 is 16 amino acids. The CDR3 sequence: CATSDLEADSYNEQFF. The DNA of the CDR3 is TGTGCCACCAGTGATTTGGAGGCGGACTCCTACAATGAGCAGTTCTTC.

In this sample, this clone turned up once. The chain couples TRBV18 to TRBJ2-1; TRBD2 aligns across 8 bases. The junction had 10 bases not matched to a gene; V was cut back by 8 bases and J by 7 bases. The germline CDR1 and CDR2 sequences are KGHSH and LQKENI. This CDR3 contains 14 residues. The CDR3 coding sequence is TGTGCCAGCACCCTTCGGGGGGGCGGGAATGAGCAGTTCTTC. Its translation: CASTLRGGGNEQFF.

This chain links TRBV19 with TRBJ1-3; D not certain. The V gene's germline CDR1 is LNHDA and CDR2 SQIVND (reference sequence). With 5 bases removed from V and 1 base from J, the gap between germline ends came to 12 bases. The CDR3 consists of 15 residues. The CDR3 reads CASSPAGQSGNTIYF. The CDR3 bases are TGTGCCAGTAGTCCTGCGGGCCAATCTGGAAACACCATATATTTT.

The chain employs TRBV20-1 and TRBJ1-1; D perhaps matches TRBD1 (5 bases). Germline lookup yields CDR1 DFQATT and CDR2 SNEGSKA (reference sequence). This CDR3 comprises 11 residues. Here the CDR3 DNA reads TGCACCATAGACAGAAACACTGAAGCTTTCTTT. The encoded protein is CTIDRNTEAFF.